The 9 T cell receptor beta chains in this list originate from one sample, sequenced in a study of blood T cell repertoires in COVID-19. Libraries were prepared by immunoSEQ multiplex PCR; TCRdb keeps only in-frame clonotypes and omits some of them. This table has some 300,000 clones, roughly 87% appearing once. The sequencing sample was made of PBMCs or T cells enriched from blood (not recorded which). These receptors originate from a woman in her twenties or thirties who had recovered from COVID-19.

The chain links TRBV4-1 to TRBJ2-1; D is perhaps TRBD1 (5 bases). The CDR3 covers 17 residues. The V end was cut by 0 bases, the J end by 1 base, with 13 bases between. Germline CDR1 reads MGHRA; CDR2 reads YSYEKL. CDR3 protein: CASSQDVRTNSYNEQFF. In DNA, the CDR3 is TGCGCCAGCAGCCAAGACGTAAGGACAAATTCCTACAATGAGCAGTTCTTC.

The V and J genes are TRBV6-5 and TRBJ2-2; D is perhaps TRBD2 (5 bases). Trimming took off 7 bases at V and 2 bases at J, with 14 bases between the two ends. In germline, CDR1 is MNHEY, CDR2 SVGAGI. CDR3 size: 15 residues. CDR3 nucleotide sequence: TGTGCCAGCAACGCCGGGAACCTAAACACCGGGGAGCTGTTTTTT. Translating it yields CASNAGNLNTGELFF.

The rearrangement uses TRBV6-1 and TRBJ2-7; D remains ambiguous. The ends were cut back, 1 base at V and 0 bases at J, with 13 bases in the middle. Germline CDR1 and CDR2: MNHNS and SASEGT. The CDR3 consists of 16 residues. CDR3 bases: TGTGCCAGCAGTGAAGTTTATTACGGTTACTCCTACGAGCAGTACTTC. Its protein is CASSEVYYGYSYEQYF.

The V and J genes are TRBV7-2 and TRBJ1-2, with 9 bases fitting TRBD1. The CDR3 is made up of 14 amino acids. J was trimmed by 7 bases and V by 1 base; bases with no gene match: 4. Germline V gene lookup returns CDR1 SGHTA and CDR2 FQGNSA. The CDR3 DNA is TGTGCCAGCAGCTTAGGGGACAGGGAAGGTGGCTACACCTTC. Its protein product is CASSLGDREGGYTF.

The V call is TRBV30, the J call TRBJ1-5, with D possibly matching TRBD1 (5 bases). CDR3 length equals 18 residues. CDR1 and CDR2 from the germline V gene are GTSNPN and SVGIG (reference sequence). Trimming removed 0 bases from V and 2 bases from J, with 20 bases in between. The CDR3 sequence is CAWSVGRGFEFGNQPQHF. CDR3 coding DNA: TGTGCCTGGAGTGTTGGTAGGGGATTCGAATTTGGCAATCAGCCCCAGCATTTT.

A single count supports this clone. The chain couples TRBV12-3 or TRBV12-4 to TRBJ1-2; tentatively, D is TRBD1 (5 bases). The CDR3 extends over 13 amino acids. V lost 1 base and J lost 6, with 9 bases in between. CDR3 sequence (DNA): TGTGCCAGCAGTTTAGGGCAGGGTGATGGCTACACCTTC. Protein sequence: CASSLGQGDGYTF.

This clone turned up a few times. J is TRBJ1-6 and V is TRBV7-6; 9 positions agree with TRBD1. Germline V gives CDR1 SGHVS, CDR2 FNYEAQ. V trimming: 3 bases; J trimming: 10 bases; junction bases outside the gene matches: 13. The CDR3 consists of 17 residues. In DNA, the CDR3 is TGTGCCAGCAGCTTGGAGGTGCCGGGACAGGGAGGCTCACCCCTCCACTTT. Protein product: CASSLEVPGQGGSPLHF.

The CDR3 nucleotides read TGTGCCAGCAGTCCGCTTTCAGGGAAAGGTGGCGCAGATACGCAGTATTTT. It encodes CASSPLSGKGGADTQYF. The chain couples TRBV27 to TRBJ2-3; TRBD1 might be the D (5 bases). Germline V lookup: CDR1 MNHEY, CDR2 SMNVEV (reference sequence). V lost 5 bases to trimming and J lost 4 bases, with 22 bases between them. The CDR3 has 17 amino acids.

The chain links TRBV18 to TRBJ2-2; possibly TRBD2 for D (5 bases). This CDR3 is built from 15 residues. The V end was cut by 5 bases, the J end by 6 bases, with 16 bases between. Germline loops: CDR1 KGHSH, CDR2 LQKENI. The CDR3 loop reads CASSGLSPDAGELFF. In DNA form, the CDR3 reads TGTGCCAGCTCAGGACTCTCCCCCGACGCCGGGGAGCTGTTTTTT. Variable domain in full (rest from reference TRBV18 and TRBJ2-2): NAGVMQNPRHLVRRRGQEARLRCSPMKGHSHVYWYRQLPEEGLKFMVYLQKENIIDESGMPKERFSAEFPKEGPSILRIQQVVRGDSAAYFCASSGLSPDAGELFFGEGSRLTVL.